A selection of T cell receptor beta chains follows, all from one sample in a study of cytomegalovirus exposure and HLA in healthy donors. Here immunoSEQ multiplex PCR was the method, and the copy in TCRdb shows in-frame clones only, minus some. This table has 64,000 or so clones, approximately 70% appearing once. Sequencing was performed on PBMCs. The receptors originated from a woman aged 45-59 years in good health and CMV-seropositive. CDR3s include the opening cysteine and the closing phenylalanine or tryptophan. A D gene is named only where the DNA matches it firmly. Expanded clones get a size class; other rows say once, few or many, or leave the size out.

clone_size j_call d_call v_call cdr3_nt cdr3_aa
- TRBJ1-4 - TRBV28 TGTGCCAGCAGATCGACGGGGTACGAAAAACTGTTTTTT CASRSTGYEKLFF
- TRBJ1-1 - TRBV5-1 TGTGCCAGCCGTAAATACCTGACAGAAATGAACACTGAAGCTTTCTTT CASRKYLTEMNTEAFF
once TRBJ2-5 - TRBV4-3 TGCGCCAGCAGCCAAGGAAGGGACTGGGAGACCCAGTACTTC CASSQGRDWETQYF
once TRBJ1-1 - TRBV2 TGTGCCGGTAAACAGGGTTCGGGGAACACTGAAGCTTTCTTT CAGKQGSGNTEAFF
- TRBJ2-5 - TRBV5-4 TGTGCCAGCAGCTCGGCGGGCAGTCGGGAGACCCAGTACTTC CASSSAGSRETQYF
- TRBJ1-5 - TRBV27 TGTGCCAGCAGTTTAGACAGTTTTAGCAATCAGCCCCAGCATTTT CASSLDSFSNQPQHF
- TRBJ1-1 - TRBV7-9 TGTGCCAGCAGCTCTCACACTGAAGCTTTCTTT CASSSHTEAFF
- TRBJ2-1 TRBD2 TRBV18 TGTGCCAGCTCTCCGGGACTAGGGGTTTCCAATGAGCAGTTCTTC CASSPGLGVSNEQFF
- TRBJ1-2 - TRBV4-3 TGCGCCAGCAGCCAAGATGGAGCGGGAAGAAACTATGGCTACACCTTC CASSQDGAGRNYGYTF
- TRBJ2-3 - TRBV9 TGTGCCAGCAGCGCTCGGAACAGGGGGGGGACAGATACGCAGTATTTT CASSARNRGGTDTQYF
- TRBJ1-2 - TRBV7-2 TGTGCCAGCAGCCCAACAGATGTCGGCTACACCTTC CASSPTDVGYTF
- TRBJ2-5 - TRBV5-6 TGTGCCAGCAGCTTGGCCCCGACAGACCAAGAGACCCAGTACTTC CASSLAPTDQETQYF
few TRBJ1-2 - TRBV5-5 TGTGCCAGCAGCTTGATTTCCGGGAATGGCTACACCTTC CASSLISGNGYTF
- TRBJ2-1 TRBD1 TRBV4-3 TGCGCCAGCAGCCAAGATCACGGGACAGGGACTTACAATGAGCAGTTCTTC CASSQDHGTGTYNEQFF
- TRBJ2-7 - TRBV5-1 TGCGCCAGCAGCTTGGGAACAGGGGGACTAAGATCCCACTACGAGCAGTACTTC CASSLGTGGLRSHYEQYF
- TRBJ2-1 TRBD1 TRBV7-9 TGTGCCAGCAGCTCCAAAGACAGGGCCGTCTACAATGAGCAGTTCTTC CASSSKDRAVYNEQFF
- TRBJ2-5 - TRBV7-6 TGTGCCAGCAGCCTAAATAGCGGAGCACAAGAGACCCAGTACTTC CASSLNSGAQETQYF
few TRBJ1-6 - TRBV7-2 TGTGCCAGCAGCCGAAACAGGGTAAAGGATTCACCCCTCCACTTT CASSRNRVKDSPLHF
- TRBJ1-5 - TRBV27 TGTGCCAGCAGTATATCCGGGACATTTGGCAATCAGCCCCAGCATTTT CASSISGTFGNQPQHF
- TRBJ2-7 - TRBV10-2 TGCGCCAGCAGTGAGTCGAGCCATGCCTACGAGCAGTACTTC CASSESSHAYEQYF
- TRBJ1-3 - TRBV10-3 TGTGCCATCAGTGACGGGGGTGGAAACACCATATATTTT CAISDGGGNTIYF
- TRBJ1-4 TRBD1 TRBV5-1 TGCGCCAGCAGCTTCCAATCCCAGGGGGCGCGTGAAAAACTGTTTTTT CASSFQSQGAREKLFF
- TRBJ1-4 - TRBV7-9 TGTGCCAGCAGCTTAGACAGCTCTGCTAATGAAAAACTGTTTTTT CASSLDSSANEKLFF
- TRBJ2-3 TRBD2 TRBV10-2 TGCGCCAGCAGGGGTGGGACTAGCGGGGAGGCGAGGACAGATACGCAGTATTTT CASRGGTSGEARTDTQYF
- TRBJ2-7 TRBD2 TRBV28 TGTGCCAGCAGTTTTAGCGGGAGACCAAAGCAGTACTTC CASSFSGRPKQYF
- TRBJ1-2 - TRBV19 TGTGCCAGTAGGGTACGGGACTCTCAAAGGGGTGGCTACACCTTC CASRVRDSQRGGYTF
few TRBJ2-5 - TRBV4-2 TGTGCCAGCAGCCAAGATAGATTTCGAGAGACCCAGTACTTC CASSQDRFRETQYF
- TRBJ2-7 TRBD2 TRBV7-2 TGTGCCAGCAGCGGACTAGGTGCCGAGCAGTACTTC CASSGLGAEQYF
- TRBJ2-2 - TRBV18 TGTGCCAGCTCACCACGGAGCTCAGGGTATGACACCGGGGAGCTGTTTTTT CASSPRSSGYDTGELFF
- TRBJ1-1 TRBD1 TRBV6-4 TGTGCCAGCAGGATGACAGGGTCCACTGAAGCTTTCTTT CASRMTGSTEAFF
few TRBJ1-5 TRBD1 TRBV6-6 TGTGCCAGCAGTCGTGGGACAGGGAGTCAGCCCCAGCATTTT CASSRGTGSQPQHF
- TRBJ1-2 - TRBV4-2 TGTGCCAGCAGCCAAGGCGTCACAGAAACATCAGGCGATGGCTACACCTTC CASSQGVTETSGDGYTF
- TRBJ1-5 TRBD1 TRBV19 TGTGCCAGTAGGGACAGGGCCGAGGGTCAGCCCCAGCATTTT CASRDRAEGQPQHF
- TRBJ1-4 TRBD1 TRBV4-3 TGCGCCAGCAGCCAAGATGGAACAGGGGATGAAAAACTGTTTTTT CASSQDGTGDEKLFF